This TCR beta chain was captured by sequencing in a study of vaccination and CD4 T cells after COVID-19. Researchers used the Oncomine TCR Beta short-read assay to sequence DNA from cultured CD4+ T cells. TCRdb itself ran the PCR reads through MiXCR, one entry per CDR3 protein. This sample carries about 19,000 distinct CDR3 sequences, around three quarters of them seen once, and the ten largest clones take roughly 6%. CDR1 and CDR2 (germline): MNHEY, SVGAGI. The ends lost 2 bases at V and 2 bases at J; junction bases unmatched: 11. This CDR3 region has 18 residues. This clonotype was counted only a few times. Its antigen is still unknown. Treatment: approximately nine-day PBMC culture with coronavirus spike peptide pools or control peptides (ViraFEST assay). Every well contained approximately 2 million PBMCs, which were grown with approximately 9.6 IU/ml IL-2 and 10 ug/ml peptide pools. Days 3 and 7 saw half the medium swapped for fresh IL-2 medium.

The clonotype was recovered from a human donor who had recovered from COVID-19. This chain links TRBV6-5 with TRBJ1-5; 8 nucleotides agree with TRBD1. The sequenced sample was CD4+ T cells from blood, cultured in vitro. As DNA, the CDR3 is TGTGCCAGCAGTTACCGTGGGGTGACAGGGGAGGGCAATCAGCCCCAGCATTTT. Its protein product is CASSYRGVTGEGNQPQHF.